The 9 T cell receptor beta chains listed next were all sequenced from one sample in a study of CD8 T cells in Susac syndrome. RNA in amounts of roughly 0.5 to 1 ug was reverse transcribed with random hexamers. TCRdb re-called the immunoSEQ multiplex PCR reads with MiXCR, one entry per CDR3 protein. Here the sample spans approximately 70,000 distinct CDR3 sequences, around 96% being singletons. Sequenced input: CD8+ T cells from PBMCs. These receptors all stem from a human donor with multiple sclerosis.

This chain connects TRBV29-1 to TRBJ1-1, with D unresolved. Trimming shortened V by 5 bases and J by 10 bases, and 17 bases separated the two germline ends. This CDR3 has 12 amino acids. Germline CDR1 is SQVTM and CDR2 is ANQGSEA. CDR3 residues: CSVPDLTDLAFF. In DNA, the CDR3 is TGCAGCGTTCCCGACTTGACGGATCTAGCTTTCTTT. The whole variable domain, filled in from reference TRBV29-1 and TRBJ1-1, reads SAVISQKPSRDICQRGTSLTIQCQVDSQVTMMFWYRQQPGQSLTLIATANQGSEATYESGFVIDKFPISRPNLTFSTLTVSNMSPEDSSIYLCSVPDLTDLAFFGQGTRLTVV.

The chain employs TRBV7-2 and TRBJ2-7, with D unclear. Germline CDR1 reads SGHTA; CDR2 reads FQGNSA. The CDR3 sequence is 14 residues long. V shed 0 bases and J shed 0 bases, with 6 bases lying between them. The CDR3 DNA follows: TGTGCCAGCAGCTTAGCAGGCCGCTCCTACGAGCAGTACTTC. Its protein is CASSLAGRSYEQYF.

DNA for the CDR3: TGTGCCAGCAGCTTAGGCTCCGCCGGCACCGGGGAGCTGTTTTTT. The encoded protein is CASSLGSAGTGELFF. The V call is TRBV7-2, the J call TRBJ2-2; the D is unclear. The CDR3 loop spans 15 amino acids. The V gene lost 1 base and the J gene lost 4 bases, with 10 bases spanning the gap. Per germline, CDR1 SGHTA and CDR2 FQGNSA.

This chain joins TRBV5-1 and TRBJ1-2, with TRBD1 as a possible D gene (5 bases). The CDR3 totals 14 residues. In germline, CDR1 is SGHRS, CDR2 YFSETQ. V was cut by 0 bases and J by 4 bases, with 10 bases left in between. CDR3 in amino acids: CASSLDQDTYGYTF. CDR3 coding DNA: TGCGCCAGCAGCTTGGATCAGGACACCTATGGCTACACCTTC. Combining the CDR3 with reference TRBV5-1 and TRBJ1-2 gives the whole variable domain KAGVTQTPRYLIKTRGQQVTLSCSPISGHRSVSWYQQTPGQGLQFLFEYFSETQRNKGNFPGRFSGRQFSNSRSEMNVSTLELGDSALYLCASSLDQDTYGYTFGSGTRLTVV.

The chain joins TRBV29-1 to TRBJ2-1; TRBD2 agrees at 13 bases. Germline CDR1 is SQVTM and CDR2 is ANQGSEA. This CDR3 has 13 residues. Germline trimming cut 6 bases from V and 9 bases from J; bases unmatched to any gene: 5. Here the CDR3 reads CSVGTSGNGEQFF. CDR3 DNA: TGCAGCGTGGGGACTAGCGGGAACGGTGAGCAGTTCTTC.

V usage is TRBV27 and J usage is TRBJ2-1, with D possibly being TRBD2 (5 bases). V was pared by 2 bases and J by 9 bases, with 5 bases between. The germline V gene encodes CDR1 MNHEY and CDR2 SMNVEV (reference sequence). CDR3 length: 11 amino acids. CDR3 sequence reads: CASSLGLEQFF. In nucleotides, the CDR3 is TGTGCCAGCAGTTTAGGACTTGAGCAGTTCTTC.

This chain joins TRBV2 and TRBJ2-6; D gene uncertain. Trimming left V 10 bases short and J 3 bases short, with 13 bases between. This CDR3 spans 14 amino acids. Per germline, CDR1 SNHLY and CDR2 FYNNEI. The CDR3 sequence is CATYLGSGANVLTF. The CDR3 DNA reads as TGTGCCACATACTTAGGCAGTGGGGCCAACGTCCTGACTTTC.

J is TRBJ1-1 and V is TRBV4-2; D possibly corresponds to TRBD1 (5 bases). The CDR3 loop spans 15 amino acids. V lost 0 bases and J lost 4, with 12 bases in between. Germline-derived CDR1 and CDR2 are LGHNA and YNFKEQ. The CDR3 nucleotides read TGTGCCAGCAGCCAAGATGGGGGGAGCGGCACTGAAGCTTTCTTT. Its protein is CASSQDGGSGTEAFF.

The gene calls are TRBV4-2 and TRBJ2-1; TRBD2 agrees at 12 bases. Germline V gives CDR1 LGHNA, CDR2 YNFKEQ. Trimming removed 1 base from V and 12 bases from J; junction bases left unmatched: 7. The CDR3 extends over 15 amino acids. This CDR3 is CASSQGLAGGVVQFF. The CDR3 DNA sequence: TGTGCCAGCAGCCAAGGGCTAGCGGGAGGGGTAGTGCAGTTCTTC.